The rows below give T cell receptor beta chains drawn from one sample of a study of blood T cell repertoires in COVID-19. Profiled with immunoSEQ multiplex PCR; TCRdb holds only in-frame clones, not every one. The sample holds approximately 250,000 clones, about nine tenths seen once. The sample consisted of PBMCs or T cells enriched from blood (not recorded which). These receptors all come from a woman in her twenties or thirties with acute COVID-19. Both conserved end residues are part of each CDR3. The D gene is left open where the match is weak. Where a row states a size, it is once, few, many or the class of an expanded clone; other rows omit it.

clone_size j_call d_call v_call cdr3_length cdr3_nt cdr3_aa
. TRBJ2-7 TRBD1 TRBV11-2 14 TGTGCCAGCAGCTTACTACAGGGGGCGGGGGAGCAGTACTTC CASSLLQGAGEQYF
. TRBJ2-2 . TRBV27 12 TGTGCCAGCCGCGTGGGGAGCGCGGAGCTGTTTTTT CASRVGSAELFF
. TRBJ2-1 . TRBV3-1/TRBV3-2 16 TGTGCCAGCAGCCAAGTGTCGACTATAAGTCACAATGAGCAGTTCTTC CASSQVSTISHNEQFF
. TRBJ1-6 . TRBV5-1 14 TGCGCCAGCAGCTTGGGACAGAATAATTCACCCCTCCACTTT CASSLGQNNSPLHF
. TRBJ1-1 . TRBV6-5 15 TGTGCCAGCCCGAAGGGGACAAAAATGAACACTGAAGCTTTCTTT CASPKGTKMNTEAFF
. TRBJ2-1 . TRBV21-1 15 TGTGCCGGACCCCACGGGACTAGCGCATACAATGAGCAGTTCTTC CAGPHGTSAYNEQFF
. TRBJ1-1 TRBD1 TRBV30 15 TGTGCCTGGAGTGACCGGGACAGGGCTAACACTGAAGCTTTCTTT CAWSDRDRANTEAFF
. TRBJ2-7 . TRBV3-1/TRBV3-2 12 TGTGCCAGCAGCCTCATAAGCGACGAGCAGTACTTC CASSLISDEQYF
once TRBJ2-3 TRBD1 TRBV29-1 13 TGCAGCGGATGGACAGGGAGTACAGATACGCAGTATTTT CSGWTGSTDTQYF
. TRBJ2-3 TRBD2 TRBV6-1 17 TGTGCCAGCAGTGAGGTCGTTAGCGGGAGGCGCACAGATACGCAGTATTTT CASSEVVSGRRTDTQYF
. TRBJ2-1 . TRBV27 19 TGTGCCAGCAGTTTATCGGTTCCCATCTTCCCGGGGTCCTACAATGAGCAGTTCTTC CASSLSVPIFPGSYNEQFF
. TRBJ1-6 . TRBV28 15 TGTGCCAGCAGTTTTGAGGACAGATATAATTCACCCCTCCACTTT CASSFEDRYNSPLHF
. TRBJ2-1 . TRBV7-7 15 TGTGCCAGCAGCCCAAGCTTGAGTTCGTACGATGAGCAGTTCTTC CASSPSLSSYDEQFF
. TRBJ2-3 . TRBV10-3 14 TGTGCCATCAGTGAGCTCACCACACAGATAACGCAGTATTTT CAISELTTQITQYF
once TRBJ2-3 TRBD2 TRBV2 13 TGTGCCAGCATCGAGGGCGGGGGAGATACGCAGTATTTT CASIEGGGDTQYF
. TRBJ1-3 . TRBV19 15 TGTGCCAGTAGTATAGCCCCGGGATCTGGAAACACCATATATTTT CASSIAPGSGNTIYF
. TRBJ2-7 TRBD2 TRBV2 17 TGTGCCAGCTGGGGGGGACTAGGTACCCCACATAACTACGAGCAGTACTTC CASWGGLGTPHNYEQYF
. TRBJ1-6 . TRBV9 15 TGTGCCAGCAGCGTAGTGGGAACAGGGTTATCACCCCTCCACTTT CASSVVGTGLSPLHF
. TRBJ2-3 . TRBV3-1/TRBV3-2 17 TGTGCCAGCAGCCAAGGAACCTGGAGGGGGCTACCAGATACGCAGTATTTT CASSQGTWRGLPDTQYF
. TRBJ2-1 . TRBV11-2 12 TGTGCCAGCACAACAGATTACAATGAGCAGTTCTTC CASTTDYNEQFF
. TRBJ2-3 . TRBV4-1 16 TGCGCCAGCAGCCAAGAGGGGGGGGGCTTCACAGATACGCAGTATTTT CASSQEGGGFTDTQYF
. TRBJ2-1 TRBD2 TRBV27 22 TGTGCCAGCAGTTTCTACAAATCCGCGGGACTAGCGGGAGGTAGGGACTACAATGAGCAGTTCTTC CASSFYKSAGLAGGRDYNEQFF
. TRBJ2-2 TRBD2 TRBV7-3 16 TGTGCCAGCAGCCGGACTAGCGGGAGCTTCACCGGGGAGCTGTTTTTT CASSRTSGSFTGELFF
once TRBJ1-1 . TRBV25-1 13 TGTGCCAGCAGTGAATTTGGACAGCTTAAAGCTTTCTTT CASSEFGQLKAFF
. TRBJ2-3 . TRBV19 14 TGTGCCAGTAGTATCCGGGAACGGCGGGATACGCAGTATTTT CASSIRERRDTQYF
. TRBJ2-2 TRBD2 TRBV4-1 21 TGCGCCAGCAGCCCATCTACCCAGGGACTAGCGGGAGGGTCGGGCACCGGGGAGCTGTTTTTT CASSPSTQGLAGGSGTGELFF
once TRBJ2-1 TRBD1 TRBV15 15 TGTGCCACCAGCAGACCCGGGACAGGGCGTAATGAGCAGTTCTTC CATSRPGTGRNEQFF
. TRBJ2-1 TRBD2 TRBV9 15 TGTGCCAGCAGCACTGCAGGACTAGCGGGAGATACCCAGTTCTTC CASSTAGLAGDTQFF
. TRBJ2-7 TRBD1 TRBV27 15 TGTGCCAGCAGTTTGCCGGGACAGAGCTCCTACGAGCAGTACTTC CASSLPGQSSYEQYF
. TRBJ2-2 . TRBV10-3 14 TGTGCCATTAGAATTAACAGGGACACCGGGGAGCTGTTTTTT CAIRINRDTGELFF
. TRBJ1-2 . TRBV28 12 TGTGCCAGCAGCGGGACTGACTATGGCTACACCTTC CASSGTDYGYTF
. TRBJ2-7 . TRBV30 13 TGTGCCTGGAGTGTAGGGGGTGACTACGAGCAGTACTTC CAWSVGGDYEQYF
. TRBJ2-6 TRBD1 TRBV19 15 TGTGCCAGTAGTGGCAGGGGGTCTGGGGCCAACGTCCTGACTTTC CASSGRGSGANVLTF
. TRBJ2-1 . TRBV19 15 TGTGCCAGTAGTATAAGCTACTTCACCTACAATGAGCAGTTCTTC CASSISYFTYNEQFF
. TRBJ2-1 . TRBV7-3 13 TGTGCCAGCAGCATCCTTGGAGGGAATGAGCAGTTCTTC CASSILGGNEQFF
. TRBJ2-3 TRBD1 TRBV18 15 TGTGCCAGCTCACCAAACCGGGACAGGTCAGATACGCAGTATTTT CASSPNRDRSDTQYF
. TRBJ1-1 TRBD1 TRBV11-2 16 TGTGCCAGCAGCTTAGGAGGGACAGGCTCGAGCACTGAAGCTTTCTTT CASSLGGTGSSTEAFF
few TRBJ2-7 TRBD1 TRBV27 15 TGTGCCAGCAGTTTCTCTCCCACAGGGGGCATCGAGCAGTACTTC CASSFSPTGGIEQYF
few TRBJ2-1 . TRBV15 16 TGTGCCACCAGCAGAGTTGCGGAGACTACTTACAATGAGCAGTTCTTC CATSRVAETTYNEQFF
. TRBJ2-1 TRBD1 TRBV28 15 TGTGCCAGCAGTGAGGGACAGGGGGCCTACAATGAGCAGTTCTTC CASSEGQGAYNEQFF